These 14 T cell receptor beta chains originate from one sample sequenced in a study of T cells expressing NK-cell markers (dated by TCRdb to 2020 to 2022). The library was produced with 5' RACE. This sample was sequenced with an Illumina HiSeq 2000. TCRdb reprocessed the reads and lists each CDR3 protein sequence as a single entry, with no DNA. The table held for this sample gives 550,000 to 600,000 distinct CDR3 sequences. Under 4.5% of the sample comes from the top ten. Sequenced input: blood T cells: a sorted CD56 or NKG2C T cell subset, CD4+ or CD8+ T cells, or bulk PBMC T cells (not recorded which). The receptors were gathered from a man aged 18 to 30 in good health. Donor details come from another sample of the same person, matched by shared clones.

The chain is built from TRBV12-3 or TRBV12-4 and TRBJ1-3. This CDR3 is built from 12 residues. The CDR3 region is CASWRGRNTIYF.

The chain combines TRBV30 with TRBJ2-6; absent DNA, TCRdb's TRBD1 call cannot be checked. Germline CDR1 GTSNPN, CDR2 SVGIG (reference sequence). The CDR3 has 15 residues. CDR3 in amino acids: CAWKGRSSGANVLTF.

The chain couples TRBV25-1 to TRBJ2-7. In germline, CDR1 is MGHDK, CDR2 SYGVNS. This CDR3 contains 13 residues. The CDR3 protein is CASSVGRSNEQYF.

The rearrangement joins TRBV4-1 to TRBJ2-3; the D call from TCRdb, TRBD2, cannot be confirmed without DNA. The CDR3 spans 16 residues. Germline V gene data show CDR1 as MGHRA and CDR2 as YSYEKL. The CDR3: CASSQVLAGVIDTQYF.

The rearrangement joins TRBV6-2 or TRBV6-3 to TRBJ2-5; as DNA is missing, the TRBD2 call by TCRdb cannot be tested. The V gene's germline CDR1 is MNHEY and CDR2 SVGEGT. The CDR3 has 15 amino acids. CDR3 sequence: CASSLGIAGTETQYF.

The J gene is TRBJ2-1, the V gene TRBV5-1. From germline, CDR1 is SGHRS and CDR2 YFSETQ. The CDR3 has 12 residues. The CDR3 loop reads CASSFLESEQFF.

V gene TRBV3-1 combines with J gene TRBJ2-2; TCRdb selects TRBD2, and the lack of DNA leaves this call unchecked. The CDR3 is made up of 19 amino acids. From germline, CDR1 is LGHDT and CDR2 YNNKEL (reference sequence). The CDR3 reads CASSQVPGLAGVRHGELFF.

J is TRBJ2-1 and V is TRBV10-3; TCRdb selects TRBD2, and the lack of DNA leaves this call unchecked. Germline V gene lookup returns CDR1 ENHRY and CDR2 SYGVKD. The CDR3 has 15 amino acids. CDR3: CAISELAGGNNEQFF.

This rearrangement joins TRBV9 to TRBJ2-2; no DNA is available, so the TRBD1 call from TCRdb remains unchecked. Germline lookup yields CDR1 SGDLS and CDR2 YYNGEE. The length of the CDR3 is 15 residues. The CDR3 loop reads CASSATGINTGELFF.

The V gene is TRBV6-1, the J gene TRBJ2-1; the TCRdb D gene call, TRBD1, has no DNA to confirm it. CDR3 length equals 15 residues. Germline V gene data show CDR1 as MNHNS and CDR2 as SASEGT. The CDR3 region is CASTDRDRGVIEQFF.

The CDR3 loop is CASSPVVATIFSEQFF. The chain joins TRBV12-3 or TRBV12-4 to TRBJ2-1; TCRdb's D call of TRBD2 is untestable without DNA. There are 16 residues in the CDR3.

V and J are TRBV12-3 or TRBV12-4 and TRBJ1-2. CDR3 length equals 13 residues. The CDR3 is CASTESLGYGYTF.

The chain carries TRBV6-5 and TRBJ2-5; TCRdb gives TRBD2 as the D gene, but with no DNA this cannot be confirmed. Germline V gene sequence: CDR1 MNHEY, CDR2 SVGAGI. This CDR3 contains 16 residues. The CDR3 loop reads CASSYAVTSGRETQYF.

The chain has TRBV2 and TRBJ1-4; lacking DNA, the TRBD1 call made by TCRdb goes unchecked. CDR1 is SNHLY and CDR2 is FYNNEI in the germline V gene. This CDR3 is 15 amino acids long. The chain's CDR3 is CASRQSGTANEKLFF.